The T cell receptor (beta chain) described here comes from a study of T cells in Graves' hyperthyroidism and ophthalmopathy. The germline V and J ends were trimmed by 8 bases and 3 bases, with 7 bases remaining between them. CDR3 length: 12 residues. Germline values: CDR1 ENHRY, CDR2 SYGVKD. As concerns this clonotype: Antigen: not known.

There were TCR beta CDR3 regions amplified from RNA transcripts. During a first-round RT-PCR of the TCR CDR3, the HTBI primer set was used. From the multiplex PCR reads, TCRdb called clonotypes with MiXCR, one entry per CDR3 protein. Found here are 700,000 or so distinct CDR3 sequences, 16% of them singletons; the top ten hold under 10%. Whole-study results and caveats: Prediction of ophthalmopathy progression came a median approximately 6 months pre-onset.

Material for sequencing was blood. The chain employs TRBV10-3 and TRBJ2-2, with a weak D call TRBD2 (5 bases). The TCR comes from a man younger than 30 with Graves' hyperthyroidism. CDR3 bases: TGTGCCATCGCGGGCGACACCGGGGAGCTGTTTTTT. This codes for CAIAGDTGELFF.